This TCR beta chain was retrieved from a study of regulatory T cells in long-lasting Graves disease. Whole-study context: Patients met the persistent Graves' disease definition after over 5 years of antithyroid drugs with positive TSH receptor antibodies.

This sample's time point: persistent/refractory GD, antithyroid drugs over 5 years with positive TRAb. The TCR library used RNA extracted from PBMCs. Graves' disease diagnosis followed American Thyroid Association guidelines. Turning to this clonotype: As yet, its antigen is unknown.

Combining iRepertoire HTBI primers with Arm-PCR of CDR3 regions, the authors built TCR beta libraries. TCRdb ran MiXCR on the multiplex PCR reads and lists one entry per CDR3 protein. The sample has approximately 500,000 distinct CDR3 sequences; 20% to 25% are singletons. The CDR3 is 12 residues long. The germline V gene has CDR1 MNHEY and CDR2 SVGEGT. V was clipped by 10 bases and J by 1 base, with 9 bases between them. The study, taken as a whole, reports: Persistent disease samples used TRBV28, TRBJ1-2 and TRBJ2-5 preferentially. TCR diversity was lower in persistent Graves' patients than in newly diagnosed ones.

This receptor was identified in a female donor with Graves disease. This sequence joins TRBV6-2 or TRBV6-3 and TRBJ2-3; D is uncertain. The material sequenced was peripheral blood mononuclear cells (PBMCs), taken when the disease was refractory, from a patient treated with antithyroid drugs. CDR3 residues: CATGRGTDTQYF. The CDR3 DNA is TGTGCCACCGGACGGGGCACAGATACGCAGTATTTT.